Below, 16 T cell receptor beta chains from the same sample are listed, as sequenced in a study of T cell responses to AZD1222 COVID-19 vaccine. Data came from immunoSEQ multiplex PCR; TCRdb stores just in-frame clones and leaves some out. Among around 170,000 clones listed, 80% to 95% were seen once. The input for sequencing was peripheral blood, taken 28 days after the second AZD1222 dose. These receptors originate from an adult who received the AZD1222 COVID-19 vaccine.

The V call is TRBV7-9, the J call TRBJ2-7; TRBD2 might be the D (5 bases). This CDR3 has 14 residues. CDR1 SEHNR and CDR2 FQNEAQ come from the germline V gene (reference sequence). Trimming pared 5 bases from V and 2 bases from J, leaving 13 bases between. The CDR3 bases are TGTGCCAGCAGCGCGAGCGCCGGGGCCTACGAGCAGTACTTC. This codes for CASSASAGAYEQYF. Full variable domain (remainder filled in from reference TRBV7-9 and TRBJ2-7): DTGVSQNPRHKITKRGQNVTFRCDPISEHNRLYWYRQTLGQGPEFLTYFQNEAQLEKSRLLSDRFSAERPKGSFSTLEIQRTEQGDSAMYLCASSASAGAYEQYFGPGTRLTVT.

The CDR3 coding sequence is TGTGCCAGCAGCCAAGAAGGGGCAGTGAATGGCTACACCTTC. This codes for CASSQEGAVNGYTF. The chain combines TRBV3-1 (or the pseudogene TRBV3-2) with TRBJ1-2; D may be TRBD1 (5 bases). The germline V gene encodes CDR1 LGHDT and CDR2 YNNKEL (reference sequence). This CDR3 has 14 amino acids. V was cut by 0 bases and J by 6 bases, with 11 bases left in between.

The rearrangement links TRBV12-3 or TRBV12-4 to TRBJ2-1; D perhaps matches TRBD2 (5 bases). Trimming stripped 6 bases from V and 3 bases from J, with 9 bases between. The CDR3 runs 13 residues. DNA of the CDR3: TGTGCCAGCAGGGACTCCGTCTACAATGAGCAGTTCTTC. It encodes CASRDSVYNEQFF.

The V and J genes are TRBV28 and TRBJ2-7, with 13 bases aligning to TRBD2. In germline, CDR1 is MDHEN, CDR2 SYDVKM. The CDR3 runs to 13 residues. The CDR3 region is CAPGLAGVYEQYF. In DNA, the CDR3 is TGTGCACCCGGACTAGCGGGAGTGTACGAGCAGTACTTC.

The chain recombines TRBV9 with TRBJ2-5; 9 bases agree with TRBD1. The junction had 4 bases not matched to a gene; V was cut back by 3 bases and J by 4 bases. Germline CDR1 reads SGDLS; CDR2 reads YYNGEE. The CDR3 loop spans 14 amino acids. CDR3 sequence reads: CASSAGQGRETQYF. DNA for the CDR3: TGTGCCAGCAGCGCGGGACAGGGTCGAGAGACCCAGTACTTC. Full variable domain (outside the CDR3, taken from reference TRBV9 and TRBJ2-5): DSGVTQTPKHLITATGQRVTLRCSPRSGDLSVYWYQQSLDQGLQFLIQYYNGEERAKGNILERFSAQQFPDLHSELNLSSLELGDSALYFCASSAGQGRETQYFGPGTRLLVL.

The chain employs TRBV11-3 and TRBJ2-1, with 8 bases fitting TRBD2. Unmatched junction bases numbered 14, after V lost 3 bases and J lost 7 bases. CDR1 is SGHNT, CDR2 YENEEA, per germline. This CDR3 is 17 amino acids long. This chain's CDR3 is CASSFRFGTSGRNEQFF. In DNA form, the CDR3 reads TGTGCCAGCAGCTTTCGATTTGGCACTAGCGGTAGGAATGAGCAGTTCTTC.

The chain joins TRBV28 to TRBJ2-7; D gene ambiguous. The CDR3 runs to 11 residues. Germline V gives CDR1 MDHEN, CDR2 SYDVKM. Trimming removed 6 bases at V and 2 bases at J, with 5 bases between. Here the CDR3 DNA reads TGTGCCAGCAGCCACCCCTACGAGCAGTACTTC. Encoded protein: CASSHPYEQYF.

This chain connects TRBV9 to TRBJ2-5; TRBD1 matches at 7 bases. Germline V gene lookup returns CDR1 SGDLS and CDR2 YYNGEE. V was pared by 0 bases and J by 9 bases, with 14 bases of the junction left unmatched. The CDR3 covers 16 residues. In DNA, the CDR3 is TGTGCCAGCAGCGTAGGGGGTAAGGGGGCAATGCGGTCCCAGTACTTC. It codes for CASSVGGKGAMRSQYF. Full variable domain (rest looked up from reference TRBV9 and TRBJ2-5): DSGVTQTPKHLITATGQRVTLRCSPRSGDLSVYWYQQSLDQGLQFLIQYYNGEERAKGNILERFSAQQFPDLHSELNLSSLELGDSALYFCASSVGGKGAMRSQYFGPGTRLLVL.

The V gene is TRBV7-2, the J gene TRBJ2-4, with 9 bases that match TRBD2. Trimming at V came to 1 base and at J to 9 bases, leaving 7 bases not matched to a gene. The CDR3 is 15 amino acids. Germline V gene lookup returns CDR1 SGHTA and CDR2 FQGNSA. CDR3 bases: TGTGCCAGCAGCTTAGGCGCGGGGGGGACAAGCATTCAGTACTTC. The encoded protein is CASSLGAGGTSIQYF.

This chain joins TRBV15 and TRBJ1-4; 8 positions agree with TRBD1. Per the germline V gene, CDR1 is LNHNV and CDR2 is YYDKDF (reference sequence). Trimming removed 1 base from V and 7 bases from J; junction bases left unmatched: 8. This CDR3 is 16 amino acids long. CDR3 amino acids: CATSRGRQGTGEKLFF. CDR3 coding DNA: TGTGCCACCAGCAGAGGCCGACAGGGGACCGGTGAAAAACTGTTTTTT.

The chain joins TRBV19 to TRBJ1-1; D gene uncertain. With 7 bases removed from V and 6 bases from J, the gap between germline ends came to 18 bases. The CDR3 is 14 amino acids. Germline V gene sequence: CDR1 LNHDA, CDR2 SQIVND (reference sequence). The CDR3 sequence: CASTRLEGIAEAFF. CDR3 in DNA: TGTGCCAGTACTCGTCTAGAAGGGATCGCTGAAGCTTTCTTT.

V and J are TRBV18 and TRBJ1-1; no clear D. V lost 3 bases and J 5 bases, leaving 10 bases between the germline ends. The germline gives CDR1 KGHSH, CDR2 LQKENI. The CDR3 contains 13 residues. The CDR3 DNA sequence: TGTGCCAGCTCACCGTTAATGGGAACTGAAGCTTTCTTT. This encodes CASSPLMGTEAFF.

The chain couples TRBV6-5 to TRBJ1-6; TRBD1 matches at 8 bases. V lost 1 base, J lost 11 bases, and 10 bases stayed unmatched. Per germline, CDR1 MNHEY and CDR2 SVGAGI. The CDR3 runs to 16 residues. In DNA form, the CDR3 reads TGTGCCAGCAGTTACTTGATAAGGACAGGGTTAACACCCCTCCACTTT. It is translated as CASSYLIRTGLTPLHF.

CDR3 loop: CASSEVDEQFF. In DNA, the CDR3 is TGTGCCAGCAGTGAAGTCGATGAGCAGTTCTTC. The V and J genes are TRBV6-1 and TRBJ2-1, with D unresolved. Germline CDR1 reads MNHNS; CDR2 reads SASEGT. Trimming cost V 1 base and J 8 bases, with 3 bases left between them. The CDR3 is made up of 11 amino acids.

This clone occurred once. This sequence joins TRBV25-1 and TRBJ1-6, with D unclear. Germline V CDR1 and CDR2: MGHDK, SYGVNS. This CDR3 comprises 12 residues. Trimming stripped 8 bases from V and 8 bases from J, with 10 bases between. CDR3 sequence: CASRGSDSPLHF. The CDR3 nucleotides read TGTGCCAGCCGGGGAAGCGATTCACCCCTCCACTTT.

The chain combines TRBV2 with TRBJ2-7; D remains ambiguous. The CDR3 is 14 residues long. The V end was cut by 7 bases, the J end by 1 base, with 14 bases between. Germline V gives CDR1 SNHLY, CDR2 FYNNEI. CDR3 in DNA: TGTGCCAGCATTCTCGATGGGCGGTCCTACGAGCAGTACTTC. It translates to CASILDGRSYEQYF.